What follows are 17 T cell receptor beta chains derived from one specimen sequenced in a study of post-analysis software for immune sequencing data. General study findings and limits: Patients used about 5 TRBV segments, including TRBV5-6, TRBV5-1 and TRBV20-1, more often than controls.

Their cognate antigens are unknown. Presence of unique molecular identifiers characterized the TCR beta cDNA libraries. Each CDR3 protein gets one entry after TCRdb re-called the PCR reads with MiXCR. The sample holds fewer than 550,000 distinct CDR3 sequences, less than 40% seen once. The sequencing sample was made of blood. The receptors here all came from a girl younger than 18 with multiple sclerosis.

This CDR3 is CATTPGLGQPQHF. Here the CDR3 DNA reads TGTGCCACCACCCCAGGGTTGGGACAGCCCCAGCATTTT. The V and J genes are TRBV24-1 and TRBJ1-5; maybe TRBD1 (5 bases). Germline values: CDR1 KGHDR, CDR2 SFDVKD. V dropped 8 bases and J dropped 7 bases, with 14 bases sitting between them. The CDR3 totals 13 residues.

The chain is built from TRBV15 and TRBJ2-4, with D tentatively TRBD2 (6 bases). Trimming took 0 bases from V and 10 from J, leaving 7 bases between them. Looked up from germline, CDR1 is LNHNV and CDR2 is YYDKDF (reference sequence). This CDR3 has 12 residues. In nucleotides, the CDR3 is TGTGCCACCAGCAGAGATGGGGGGATTCAGTACTTC. Protein sequence: CATSRDGGIQYF.

This clonotype was seen only a few times. The gene calls are TRBV10-3 and TRBJ1-2, with 9 bases that match TRBD1. CDR3 size: 16 residues. Unmatched junction bases numbered 11, after V lost 6 bases and J lost 3 bases. CDR1 is ENHRY, CDR2 SYGVKD, per germline. CDR3 coding DNA: TGTGCCATCAGGGAGACAGGGGGAACACACTACTATGGCTACACCTTC. It encodes CAIRETGGTHYYGYTF.

The chain is built from TRBV7-2 and TRBJ2-1; TRBD1 aligns across 10 bases. V gave up 5 bases and J gave up 7 bases; unmatched junction bases: 8. Per the germline V gene, CDR1 is SGHTA and CDR2 is FQGNSA. The CDR3 is made up of 15 amino acids. The CDR3 sequence is CASSRSGQGSNEQFF. The CDR3 DNA reads as TGTGCCAGCAGCCGGTCGGGACAGGGGTCTAATGAGCAGTTCTTC.

The table lists this clonotype with a few counts. CDR3 nucleotide sequence: TGTGCCAGCAGTTTATACAGGGGGGTAGCCAAAAACATTCAGTACTTC. Amino acid sequence: CASSLYRGVAKNIQYF. V is TRBV28 and J is TRBJ2-4; 8 nucleotides line up with TRBD1. The CDR3 covers 16 residues. Germline values: CDR1 MDHEN, CDR2 SYDVKM. The V gene end was trimmed by 1 base and the J gene end by 0 bases; junction bases not matched to a gene: 2.

The chain carries TRBV27 and TRBJ2-1; TRBD1 might be the D (6 bases). Germline V gives CDR1 MNHEY, CDR2 SMNVEV (reference sequence). This CDR3 comprises 18 residues. V was trimmed by 2 bases and J by 3 bases, leaving 20 bases between them. CDR3 DNA sequence: TGTGCCAGCAGTTTAAGCTCGCCAGGGGCTAGCCGCTACAATGAGCAGTTCTTC. Translating gives CASSLSSPGASRYNEQFF.

The table lists this clonotype with a few counts. The chain joins TRBV12-3 or TRBV12-4 to TRBJ2-1, with TRBD1 matching over 8 bases. After removal of 7 bases from V and 6 bases from J, the junction contained 8 bases not matched to a gene. CDR3 size: 14 residues. The CDR3 bases are TGTGCCAGCACGAGACAGGGGAGGTTCAATGAGCAGTTCTTC. Protein product: CASTRQGRFNEQFF.

The gene calls are TRBV4-1 and TRBJ1-1; TRBD1 aligns across 8 bases. Looked up from germline, CDR1 is MGHRA and CDR2 is YSYEKL. CDR3 length equals 15 residues. The V and J ends lost 1 base and 5 bases, in that order; junction bases with no gene match: 6. CDR3 nucleotide sequence: TGCGCCAGCAGCCAAGGACTACAGGGGGGAACTGAAGCTTTCTTT. Amino acids: CASSQGLQGGTEAFF.

The chain is built from TRBV12-5 and TRBJ2-1, with TRBD2 as a possible D gene (5 bases). This CDR3 spans 13 amino acids. Germline CDR1 and CDR2: LGHNT and FRNRAP. V was pared by 7 bases and J by 1 base, with 8 bases between. CDR3: CASARGSYNEQFF. In DNA form, the CDR3 reads TGTGCTAGTGCCCGAGGGTCCTACAATGAGCAGTTCTTC.

This clonotype appeared a few times. The V gene is TRBV7-3, the J gene TRBJ2-3; perhaps TRBD2 as D (6 bases). V lost 2 bases to trimming and J lost 0 bases, with 15 bases between them. CDR1 is SGHTA and CDR2 is FQGTGA in the germline V gene. This CDR3 spans 17 amino acids. The CDR3 nucleotides read TGTGCCAGCAGCTTACGTCACGGACTACCTAGCACAGATACGCAGTATTTT. Translating gives CASSLRHGLPSTDTQYF.

There are a few counts of this clonotype. V gene TRBV27 combines with J gene TRBJ1-2, with TRBD1 identical over 7 bases. The CDR3 totals 15 residues. Germline V gene lookup returns CDR1 MNHEY and CDR2 SMNVEV (reference sequence). Germline trimming cut 4 bases from V and 4 bases from J; bases unmatched to any gene: 9. As DNA, the CDR3 is TGTGCCAGCAGTTCAATACAGGGGTTAAGCTATGGCTACACCTTC. Protein: CASSSIQGLSYGYTF.

The V call is TRBV6-6, the J call TRBJ2-3; D gene ambiguous. Germline CDR1 reads MNHNY; CDR2 reads SVGAGI (reference sequence). The CDR3 extends over 15 amino acids. V lost 0 bases to trimming and J lost 4 bases, with 11 bases between them. This CDR3 is CASSYSTLLPDTQYF. As DNA, the CDR3 is TGTGCCAGCAGTTACTCGACGCTCCTTCCAGATACGCAGTATTTT.

J is TRBJ1-2 and V is TRBV5-1; no clear D gene. This CDR3 comprises 13 residues. The V and J ends lost 6 bases and 5 bases respectively, with 14 bases between them. Germline CDR1 SGHRS, CDR2 YFSETQ. CDR3 in DNA: TGCGCCAGCAAAAGTCAGGACGGGTATGGCTACACCTTC. This codes for CASKSQDGYGYTF.

V gene TRBV5-1 combines with J gene TRBJ2-5, with TRBD1 matching 7 bases. The CDR3 contains 16 residues. Germline-derived CDR1 and CDR2 are SGHRS and YFSETQ. Trimming cost V 3 bases and J 3 bases; bases outside gene matches: 11. Written as DNA, the CDR3 is TGCGCCAGCAGCTCGGCCCGGGACAGAATTAAAGAGACCCAGTACTTC. Translation: CASSSARDRIKETQYF.

This chain joins TRBV7-2 and TRBJ1-5, with D unresolved. The V gene lost 0 bases and the J gene lost 9 bases, with 6 bases spanning the gap. This CDR3 spans 12 amino acids. Germline loops: CDR1 SGHTA, CDR2 FQGNSA. The CDR3 spells CASSLAWGPQHF. CDR3 coding DNA: TGTGCCAGCAGCTTAGCATGGGGGCCCCAGCATTTT.

The chain's CDR3 is CASSVVSGNTQYF. DNA for the CDR3: TGTGCCAGCAGCGTAGTGAGCGGCAATACGCAGTATTTT. This chain joins TRBV9 and TRBJ2-3; a possible D gene is TRBD2 (5 bases). Germline lookup yields CDR1 SGDLS and CDR2 YYNGEE. The CDR3 contains 13 residues. Trimming took 0 bases from V and 7 from J, leaving 9 bases between them.

This clonotype was observed a few times. The V and J genes are TRBV12-3 or TRBV12-4 and TRBJ2-2; D unresolved. This CDR3 has 14 residues. V lost 3 bases, J lost 1 base, and 6 bases lay in between. The CDR3 reads CASSFAVNTGELFF. The CDR3 DNA sequence: TGTGCCAGCAGTTTCGCCGTGAACACCGGGGAGCTGTTTTTT.